This T cell receptor beta chain was captured by sequencing in a study of blood T cell repertoires in COVID-19. Looking at the study overall: The origin of the acute and convalescent COVID-19 samples was the United States, Italy and Spain. T cells, B-cell-depleted T cells, or PBMCs supplied cDNA or gDNA.

Germline CDR1 reads MGHRA; CDR2 reads YSYEKL. The ends were cut back, 0 bases at V and 0 bases at J, with 12 bases in the middle. The CDR3 has 16 residues. Grouping used clinical history reported by participants in a survey and questionnaire. In the original processing: It was from reference gene primer amplification that nucleated cell counts were estimated. The assay was immunoSEQ multiplex PCR, and TCRdb's table has in-frame clones only and misses some. V and J calls and clone size follow that table, whereas D and trimming were derived from the DNA. Of a few hundred thousand clones in the sample, over 75% were seen once.

The clonotype was recovered from a woman aged 45-65 years who had recovered from COVID-19. The sequenced sample was PBMCs or T cells enriched from blood (not recorded which). V usage is TRBV4-1 and J usage is TRBJ2-7; D gene ambiguous. The CDR3 DNA is TGCGCCAGCAGCCAAGATCTAACAGCTCGCTCCTACGAGCAGTACTTC. It translates to CASSQDLTARSYEQYF.